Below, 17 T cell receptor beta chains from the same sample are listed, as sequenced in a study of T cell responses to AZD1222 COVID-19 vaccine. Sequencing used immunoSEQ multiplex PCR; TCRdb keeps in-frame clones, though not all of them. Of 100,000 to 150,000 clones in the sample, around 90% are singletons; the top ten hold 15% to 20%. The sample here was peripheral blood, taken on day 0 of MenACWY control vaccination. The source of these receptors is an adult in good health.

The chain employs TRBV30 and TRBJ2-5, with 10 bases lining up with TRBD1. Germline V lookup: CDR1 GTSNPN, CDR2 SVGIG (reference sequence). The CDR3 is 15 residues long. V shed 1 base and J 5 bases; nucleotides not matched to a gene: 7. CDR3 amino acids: CAWSGDRGPRETQYF. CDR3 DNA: TGTGCCTGGAGTGGAGACAGGGGGCCTCGGGAGACCCAGTACTTC.

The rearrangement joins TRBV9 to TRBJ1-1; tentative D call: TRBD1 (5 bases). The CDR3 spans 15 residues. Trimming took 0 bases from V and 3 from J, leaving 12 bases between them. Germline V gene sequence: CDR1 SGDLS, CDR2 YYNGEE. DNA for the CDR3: TGTGCCAGCAGCGTAGGGGGGGTTTTGGACACTGAAGCTTTCTTT. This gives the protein CASSVGGVLDTEAFF.

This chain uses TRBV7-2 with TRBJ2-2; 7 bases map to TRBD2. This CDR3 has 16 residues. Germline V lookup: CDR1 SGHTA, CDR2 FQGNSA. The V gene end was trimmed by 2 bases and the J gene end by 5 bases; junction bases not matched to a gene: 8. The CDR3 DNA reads TGTGCCAGCAGCTTATATAAGCGGGAAATAACCGGGGAGCTGTTTTTT. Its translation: CASSLYKREITGELFF.

This CDR3 is CASSDGKGAYNEQFF. The CDR3 coding sequence is TGCGCCAGCAGCGATGGAAAGGGGGCTTACAATGAGCAGTTCTTC. The V gene is TRBV5-1, the J gene TRBJ2-1; 7 bases fit TRBD1. The CDR3 has 15 residues. CDR1 SGHRS and CDR2 YFSETQ come from the germline V gene. After removal of 4 bases from V and 4 bases from J, the junction contained 8 bases not matched to a gene.

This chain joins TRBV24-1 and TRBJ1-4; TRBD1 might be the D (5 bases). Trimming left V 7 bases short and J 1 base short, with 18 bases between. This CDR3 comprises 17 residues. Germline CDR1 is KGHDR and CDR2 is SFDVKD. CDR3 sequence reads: CATRKPGRRETNEKLFF. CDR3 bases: TGTGCCACCAGGAAACCGGGACGGCGGGAAACTAATGAAAAACTGTTTTTT.

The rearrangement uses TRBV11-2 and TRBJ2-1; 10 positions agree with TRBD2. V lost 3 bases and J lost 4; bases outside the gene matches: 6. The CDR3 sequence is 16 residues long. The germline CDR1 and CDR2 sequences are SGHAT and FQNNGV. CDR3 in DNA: TGTGCCAGCAGCTTCGGGGTTAGCGGGAGGTACAATGAGCAGTTCTTC. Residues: CASSFGVSGRYNEQFF.

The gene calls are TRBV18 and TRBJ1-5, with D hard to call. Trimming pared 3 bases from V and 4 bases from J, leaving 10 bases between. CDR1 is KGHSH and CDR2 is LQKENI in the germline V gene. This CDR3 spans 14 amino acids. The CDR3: CASSPIAANQPQHF. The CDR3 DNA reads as TGTGCCAGCTCACCGATCGCAGCTAATCAGCCCCAGCATTTT.

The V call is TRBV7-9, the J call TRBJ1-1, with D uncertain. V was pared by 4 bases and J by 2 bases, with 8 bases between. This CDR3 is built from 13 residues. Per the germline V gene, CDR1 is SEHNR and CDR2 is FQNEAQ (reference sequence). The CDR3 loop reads CASSSRENTEAFF. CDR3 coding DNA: TGTGCCAGCAGCTCCCGGGAAAACACTGAAGCTTTCTTT.

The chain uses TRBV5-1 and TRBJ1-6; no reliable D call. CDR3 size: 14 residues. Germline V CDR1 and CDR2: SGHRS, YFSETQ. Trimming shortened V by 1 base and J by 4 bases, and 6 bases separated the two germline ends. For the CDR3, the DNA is TGCGCCAGCAGCTTGTCGGTTTATAATTCACCCCTCCACTTT. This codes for CASSLSVYNSPLHF.

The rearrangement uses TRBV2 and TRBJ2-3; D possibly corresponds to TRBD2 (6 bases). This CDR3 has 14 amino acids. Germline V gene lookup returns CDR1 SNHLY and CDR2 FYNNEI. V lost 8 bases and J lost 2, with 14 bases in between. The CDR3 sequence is CASSPGLYTDTQYF. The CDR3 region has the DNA TGTGCCAGCTCTCCGGGACTGTACACAGATACGCAGTATTTT.

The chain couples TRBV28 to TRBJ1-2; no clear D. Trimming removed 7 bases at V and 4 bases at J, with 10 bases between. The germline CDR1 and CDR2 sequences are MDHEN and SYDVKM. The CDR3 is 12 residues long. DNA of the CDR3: TGTGCCAGCACGGAACCTTTCTATGGCTACACCTTC. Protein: CASTEPFYGYTF.

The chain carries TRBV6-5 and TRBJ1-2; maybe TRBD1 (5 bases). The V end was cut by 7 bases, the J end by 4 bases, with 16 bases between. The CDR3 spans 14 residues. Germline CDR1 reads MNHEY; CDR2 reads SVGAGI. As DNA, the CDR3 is TGTGCCAGCACTATCGCGGGGCTGGGCTATGGCTACACCTTC. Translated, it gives CASTIAGLGYGYTF.

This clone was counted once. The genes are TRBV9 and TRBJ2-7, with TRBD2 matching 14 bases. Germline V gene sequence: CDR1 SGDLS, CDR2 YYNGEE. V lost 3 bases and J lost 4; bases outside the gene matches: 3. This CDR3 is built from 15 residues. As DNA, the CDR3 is TGTGCCAGCAGCGAGGGACTAGCGGGAGTGTACGAGCAGTACTTC. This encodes CASSEGLAGVYEQYF.

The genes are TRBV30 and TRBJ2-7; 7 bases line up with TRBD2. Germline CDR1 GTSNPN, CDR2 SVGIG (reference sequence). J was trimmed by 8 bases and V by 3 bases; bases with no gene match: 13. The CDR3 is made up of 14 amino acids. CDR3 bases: TGTGCCTGGAGCGAAACTAGCGCCCCCGCGAAGCAGTACTTC. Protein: CAWSETSAPAKQYF.

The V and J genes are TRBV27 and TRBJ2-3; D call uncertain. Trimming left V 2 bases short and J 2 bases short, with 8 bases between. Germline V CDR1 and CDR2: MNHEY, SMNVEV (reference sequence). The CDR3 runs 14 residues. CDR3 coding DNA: TGTGCCAGCAGTTTAACCAGACCCACAGATACGCAGTATTTT. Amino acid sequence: CASSLTRPTDTQYF.

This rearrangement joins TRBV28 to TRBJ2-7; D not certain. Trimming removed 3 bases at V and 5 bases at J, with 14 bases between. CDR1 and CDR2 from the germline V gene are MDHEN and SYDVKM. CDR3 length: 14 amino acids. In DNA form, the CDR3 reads TGTGCCAGCAGTTTTAGGCAGTTGGGTGACGAGCAGTACTTC. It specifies CASSFRQLGDEQYF.

CDR3 DNA sequence: TGTGCCAGCTCACCGGGACAGGCAACCTATGGCTACACCTTC. Translated: CASSPGQATYGYTF. The chain recombines TRBV18 with TRBJ1-2; 8 bases match TRBD1. The CDR3 runs 14 residues. Trimming at V came to 3 bases and at J to 4 bases, leaving 4 bases not matched to a gene. Germline V gene data show CDR1 as KGHSH and CDR2 as LQKENI.